This entry concerns a single TCR beta chain. This specimen comes from a study of blood T cell repertoires in COVID-19. In the authors' methods: By means of reference gene primer amplification, nucleated cell counts were estimated. The method was immunoSEQ multiplex PCR; TCRdb's version includes in-frame clones alone and lacks a portion of them. The DNA gave D and trimming, while V, J and clone size come from that table. In the table there are under 200,000 clones, approximately 81% of which are singletons. V lost 0 bases and J 7 bases, leaving 13 bases between the germline ends. Germline lookup yields CDR1 PRHDT and CDR2 FYEKMQ (reference sequence). The CDR3 extends over 15 amino acids.

This sequence joins TRBV13 and TRBJ1-5; D is unclear. The clonotype originates from a woman aged 50 to 65 with COVID-19, enrolled during active disease. The sample was peripheral blood. CDR3 loop: CASSLGRGGHQPQHF. CDR3 coding DNA: TGTGCCAGCAGCTTAGGCCGGGGAGGGCACCAGCCCCAGCATTTT.